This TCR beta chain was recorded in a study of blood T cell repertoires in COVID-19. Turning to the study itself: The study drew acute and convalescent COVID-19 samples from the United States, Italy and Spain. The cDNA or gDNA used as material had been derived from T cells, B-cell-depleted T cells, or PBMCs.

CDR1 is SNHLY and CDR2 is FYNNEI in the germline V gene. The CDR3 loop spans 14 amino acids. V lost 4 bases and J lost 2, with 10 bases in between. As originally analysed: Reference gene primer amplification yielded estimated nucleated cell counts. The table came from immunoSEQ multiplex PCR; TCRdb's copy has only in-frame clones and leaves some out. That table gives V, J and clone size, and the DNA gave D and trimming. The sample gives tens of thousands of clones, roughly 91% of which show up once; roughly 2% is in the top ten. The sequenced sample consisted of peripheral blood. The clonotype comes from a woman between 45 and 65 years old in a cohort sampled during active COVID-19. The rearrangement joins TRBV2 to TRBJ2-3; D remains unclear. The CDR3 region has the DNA TGTGCCAGCAGTGCCCCGTCCCTCACAGATACGCAGTATTTT. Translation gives CASSAPSLTDTQYF.